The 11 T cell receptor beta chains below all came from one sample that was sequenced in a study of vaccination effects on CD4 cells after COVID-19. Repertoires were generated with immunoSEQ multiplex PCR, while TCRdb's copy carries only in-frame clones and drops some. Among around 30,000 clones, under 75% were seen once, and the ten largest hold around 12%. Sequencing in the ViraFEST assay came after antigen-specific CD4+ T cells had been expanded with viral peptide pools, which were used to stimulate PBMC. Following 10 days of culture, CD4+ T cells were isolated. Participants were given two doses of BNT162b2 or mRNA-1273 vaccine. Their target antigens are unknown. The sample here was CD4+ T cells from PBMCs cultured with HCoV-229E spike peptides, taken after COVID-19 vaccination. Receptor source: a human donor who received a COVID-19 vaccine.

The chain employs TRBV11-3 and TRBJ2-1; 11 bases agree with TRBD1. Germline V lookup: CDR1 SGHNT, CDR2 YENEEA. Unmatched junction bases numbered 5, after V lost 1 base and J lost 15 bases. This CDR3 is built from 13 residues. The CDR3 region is CASSLGGQGESFF. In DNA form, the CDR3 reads TGTGCCAGCAGCTTAGGGGGACAGGGGGAATCGTTCTTC.

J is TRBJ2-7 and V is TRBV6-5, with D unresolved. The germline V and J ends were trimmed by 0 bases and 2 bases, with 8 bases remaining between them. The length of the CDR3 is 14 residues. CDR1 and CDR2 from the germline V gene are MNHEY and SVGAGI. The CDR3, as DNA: TGTGCCAGCAGTTACTCGGCAGGCCCCTACGAGCAGTACTTC. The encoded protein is CASSYSAGPYEQYF.

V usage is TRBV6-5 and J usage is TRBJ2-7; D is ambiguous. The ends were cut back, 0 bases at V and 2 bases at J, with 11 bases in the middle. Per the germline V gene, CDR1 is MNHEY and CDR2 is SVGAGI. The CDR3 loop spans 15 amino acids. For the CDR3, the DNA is TGTGCCAGCAGTTACTCGATCAACTCCGCCTACGAGCAGTACTTC. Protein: CASSYSINSAYEQYF.

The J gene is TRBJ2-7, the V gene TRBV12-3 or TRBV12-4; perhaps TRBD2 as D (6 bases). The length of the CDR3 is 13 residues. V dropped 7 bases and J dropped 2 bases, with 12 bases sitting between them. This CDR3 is CASTNRGTYEQYF. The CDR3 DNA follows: TGTGCCAGCACAAATCGGGGGACCTACGAGCAGTACTTC.

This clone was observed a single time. The CDR3 region has the DNA TGTGCCACCAGGTCCAGGACGGATGAGCAGTTCTTC. Protein: CATRSRTDEQFF. J is TRBJ2-1 and V is TRBV24-1; D gene unclear. CDR1 KGHDR and CDR2 SFDVKD come from the germline V gene. Deletions cut 7 bases from V and 8 bases from J, with 11 bases between. This CDR3 comprises 12 residues.

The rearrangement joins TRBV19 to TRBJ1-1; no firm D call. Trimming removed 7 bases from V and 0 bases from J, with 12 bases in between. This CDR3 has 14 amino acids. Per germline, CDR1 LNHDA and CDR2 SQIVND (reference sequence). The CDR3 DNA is TGTGCCAGTATTCCCCCAGGAGTGAACACTGAAGCTTTCTTT. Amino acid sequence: CASIPPGVNTEAFF.

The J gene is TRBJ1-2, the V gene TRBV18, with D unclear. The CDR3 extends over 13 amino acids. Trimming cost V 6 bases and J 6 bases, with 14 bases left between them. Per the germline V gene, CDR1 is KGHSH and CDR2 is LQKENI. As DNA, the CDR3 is TGTGCCAGCTCTTCGGTGGTGGAAGATGGCTACACCTTC. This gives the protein CASSSVVEDGYTF.

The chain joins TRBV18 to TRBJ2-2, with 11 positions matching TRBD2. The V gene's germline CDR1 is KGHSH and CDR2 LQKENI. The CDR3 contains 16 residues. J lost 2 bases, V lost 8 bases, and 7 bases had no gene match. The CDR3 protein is CASGAGLAANTGELFF. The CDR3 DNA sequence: TGTGCCAGCGGGGCGGGACTAGCGGCAAACACCGGGGAGCTGTTTTTT.

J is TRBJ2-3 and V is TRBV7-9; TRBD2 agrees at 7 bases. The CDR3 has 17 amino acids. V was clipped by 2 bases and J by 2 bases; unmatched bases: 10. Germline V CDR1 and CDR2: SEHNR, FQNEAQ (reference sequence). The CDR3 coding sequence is TGTGCCAGCAGCTTAATGAAAGTAGCGGGTTCCACAGATACGCAGTATTTT. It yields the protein CASSLMKVAGSTDTQYF.

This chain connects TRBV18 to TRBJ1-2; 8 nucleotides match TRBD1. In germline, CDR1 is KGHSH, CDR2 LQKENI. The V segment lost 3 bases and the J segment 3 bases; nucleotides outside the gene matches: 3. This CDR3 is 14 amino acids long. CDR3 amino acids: CASSPKTGDYGYTF. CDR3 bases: TGTGCCAGCTCACCTAAGACAGGGGACTATGGCTACACCTTC.

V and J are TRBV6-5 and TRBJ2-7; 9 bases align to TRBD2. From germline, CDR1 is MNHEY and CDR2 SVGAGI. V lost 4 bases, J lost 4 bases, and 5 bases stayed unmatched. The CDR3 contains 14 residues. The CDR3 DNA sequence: TGTGCCAGCAGTTTCCAGCGGGGGGAATACGAGCAGTACTTC. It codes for CASSFQRGEYEQYF.